What follows are 22 T cell receptor beta chains derived from one specimen sequenced in a study of breast tumors, draining lymph nodes, adjacent tissues listed by TCRdb under 2016. The protocol used for the library was multiplex PCR. The sample was run on an Illumina HiSeq 2000. TCRdb reprocessed the public reads (quality trimming at Q25 with fastp, clone calling with MiXCR) and kept in-frame beta chains. CDR3 protein sequences are deduplicated, and each keeps its most common genes and DNA. The sample table records about 7,200 distinct CDR3 sequences; 43% of these occur just once. Clones ranked in the top ten supply about 44% of the sample. The sequencing input was tumor-adjacent breast tissue. The receptor source for this set is a female donor with breast cancer. Some clones in this sample may be carry-over from other donors' samples.

By share, this clonotype ranks as medium-sized. This chain connects TRBV11-1 to TRBJ2-5; D is uncertain. This CDR3 contains 16 residues. The germline gives CDR1 SGHAT, CDR2 FQDESV (reference sequence). V was cut by 5 bases and J by 4 bases, with 20 bases left in between. The CDR3: CASSGTTPNLGETQYF. The CDR3 region has the DNA TGTGCCAGCAGCGGAACGACACCAAACCTCGGAGAGACCCAGTACTTC.

The gene calls are TRBV5-4 and TRBJ2-2, with 13 bases aligning to TRBD2. The junction had 3 bases not matched to a gene; V was cut back by 2 bases and J by 2 bases. Per germline, CDR1 SGHNT and CDR2 YYREEE (reference sequence). This CDR3 comprises 17 residues. The DNA for the CDR3 is TGTGCCAGCAGCTTTGGACTAGCGGGAGATAACACCGGGGAGCTGTTTTTT. Protein: CASSFGLAGDNTGELFF.

The chain has TRBV7-2 and TRBJ2-2; D remains unclear. Germline CDR1 is SGHTA and CDR2 is FQGNSA. Trimming removed 11 bases at V and 2 bases at J, with 12 bases between. The CDR3 contains 13 residues. CDR3 in amino acids: CAPGLENTGELFF. The CDR3 DNA reads TGTGCCCCCGGCCTAGAAAACACCGGGGAGCTGTTTTTT.

This clonotype was recorded many times. This chain joins TRBV5-6 and TRBJ2-2; 8 nucleotides align to TRBD1. Germline values: CDR1 SGHDT, CDR2 YYEEEE. The CDR3 loop spans 16 amino acids. The V gene end was trimmed by 2 bases and the J gene end by 5 bases; junction bases not matched to a gene: 8. CDR3 in DNA: TGTGCCAGCAGCTTCAGACAGGGGCGAGGGACCGGGGAGCTGTTTTTT. It specifies CASSFRQGRGTGELFF.

This clonotype was observed many times. J is TRBJ2-1 and V is TRBV19; 9 bases match TRBD2. Losses at the gene ends were 3 bases for V and 7 bases for J; bases not matched to a gene: 1. This CDR3 spans 13 amino acids. Looked up from germline, CDR1 is LNHDA and CDR2 is SQIVND (reference sequence). The chain's CDR3 is CASSMTSGNEQFF. CDR3 DNA: TGTGCCAGTAGTATGACTAGCGGTAATGAGCAGTTCTTC. The entire variable domain, with the rest obtained from reference TRBV19 and TRBJ2-1, is as follows: DGGITQSPKYLFRKEGQNVTLSCEQNLNHDAMYWYRQDPGQGLRLIYYSQIVNDFQKGDIAEGYSVSREKKESFPLTVTSAQKNPTAFYLCASSMTSGNEQFFGPGTRLTVL.

V and J are TRBV2 and TRBJ2-7; 7 bases agree with TRBD1. The CDR3 loop spans 13 amino acids. Unmatched junction bases numbered 9, after V lost 6 bases and J lost 7 bases. The germline V gene has CDR1 SNHLY and CDR2 FYNNEI. The CDR3 coding sequence is TGTGCCAGCAGGGCAGACAGGGCAGGTGAGCAGTACTTC. As protein: CASRADRAGEQYF.

This chain connects TRBV5-1 to TRBJ2-3, with D unclear. The V end was cut by 0 bases, the J end by 5 bases, with 10 bases between. The CDR3 is made up of 14 amino acids. Per germline, CDR1 SGHRS and CDR2 YFSETQ. The CDR3 DNA sequence: TGCGCCAGCAGCTTGGGGGCTGGCAAAGATACGCAGTATTTT. Encoded protein: CASSLGAGKDTQYF.

The V call is TRBV10-2, the J call TRBJ2-3; 14 bases match TRBD2. This CDR3 is built from 15 residues. Germline CDR1 WSHSY, CDR2 SAAADI. Trimming took 8 bases from V and 4 from J; bases not matched to a gene: 5. As DNA, the CDR3 is TGCGCCAGCCTGACTAGCGGGAGGGCCCCAGATACGCAGTATTTT. This gives the protein CASLTSGRAPDTQYF.

The chain is built from TRBV11-3 and TRBJ2-5, with D possibly being TRBD2 (6 bases). Trimming stripped 1 base from V and 7 bases from J, with 10 bases between. The CDR3 totals 13 residues. Germline CDR1 reads SGHNT; CDR2 reads YENEEA. The chain's CDR3 is CASSLVLGGTQYF. The CDR3 nucleotides read TGTGCCAGCAGCTTAGTTTTGGGAGGGACCCAGTACTTC.

The V and J genes are TRBV20-1 and TRBJ2-1; a weak D match, TRBD2 (6 bases). This CDR3 is built from 15 residues. The V gene lost 1 base and the J gene lost 8 bases, with 18 bases spanning the gap. Germline lookup yields CDR1 DFQATT and CDR2 SNEGSKA (reference sequence). The DNA of the CDR3 is TGCAGTGCTAGAGCATGGGGAGGACCTTGGGATGAGCAGTTCTTC. As protein: CSARAWGGPWDEQFF.

This chain links TRBV9 with TRBJ2-3; a weak D match, TRBD1 (6 bases). Germline lookup yields CDR1 SGDLS and CDR2 YYNGEE. The CDR3 has 15 amino acids. Trimming pared 2 bases from V and 4 bases from J, leaving 14 bases between. CDR3 nucleotides: TGTGCCAGCAGCGTCTGGGGGCGGAACGCAGATACGCAGTATTTT. Its translation is CASSVWGRNADTQYF.

This clonotype was detected ten times or more. J is TRBJ2-2 and V is TRBV7-8, with D unclear. Germline V gene data show CDR1 as SGHVS and CDR2 as FQNEAQ. V lost 5 bases and J lost 3, with 10 bases in between. CDR3 length: 14 residues. CDR3 nucleotides: TGTGCCAGCAGCGGAGTGACACACACCGGGGAGCTGTTTTTT. It translates to CASSGVTHTGELFF. Drawing the rest from reference TRBV7-8 and TRBJ2-2, the complete variable domain is GAGVSQSPRYKVAKRGQDVALRCDPISGHVSLFWYQQALGQGPEFLTYFQNEAQLDKSGLPSDRFFAERPEGSVSTLKIQRTQQEDSAVYLCASSGVTHTGELFFGEGSRLTVL.

This clonotype was detected many times. This chain connects TRBV3-1 to TRBJ2-7, with unresolved D. V shed 2 bases and J shed 5 bases, with 19 bases lying between them. The germline V gene has CDR1 LGHDT and CDR2 YNNKEL (reference sequence). The CDR3 consists of 16 residues. This CDR3 is CASSQYVGFLGNEQYF. CDR3 coding DNA: TGTGCCAGCAGCCAATATGTGGGGTTTCTGGGTAACGAGCAGTACTTC.

This chain uses TRBV5-1 with TRBJ2-3; a weak D match, TRBD1 (6 bases). CDR1 is SGHRS, CDR2 YFSETQ, per germline. The germline V and J ends were trimmed by 5 bases and 0 bases, with 16 bases remaining between them. This CDR3 is 16 amino acids long. DNA for the CDR3: TGCGCCAGCAGGAGGACAGTAACTATTAGCACAGATACGCAGTATTTT. Amino acid sequence: CASRRTVTISTDTQYF. The entire variable domain, with the rest obtained from reference TRBV5-1 and TRBJ2-3, is as follows: KAGVTQTPRYLIKTRGQQVTLSCSPISGHRSVSWYQQTPGQGLQFLFEYFSETQRNKGNFPGRFSGRQFSNSRSEMNVSTLELGDSALYLCASRRTVTISTDTQYFGPGTRLTVL.

This clonotype occurred many times. The chain is built from TRBV19 and TRBJ2-2, with D perhaps TRBD1 (5 bases). V was cut by 7 bases and J by 3 bases, with 12 bases left in between. Germline assignment: CDR1 LNHDA and CDR2 SQIVND (reference sequence). This CDR3 spans 14 amino acids. The CDR3 spells CASNKAGYTGELFF. The CDR3 nucleotides read TGTGCCAGTAACAAAGCAGGGTACACCGGGGAGCTGTTTTTT.

V is TRBV7-2 and J is TRBJ2-7; 12 bases fit TRBD2. CDR1 SGHTA and CDR2 FQGNSA come from the germline V gene. The V gene end was trimmed by 6 bases and the J gene end by 6 bases; junction bases not matched to a gene: 9. This CDR3 has 15 residues. The chain's CDR3 is CASRATSGSSGEQYF. The CDR3 DNA sequence: TGTGCCAGCAGGGCGACTAGCGGGAGCTCGGGCGAGCAGTACTTC.

This clonotype was counted ten times or more. V gene TRBV10-3 combines with J gene TRBJ2-3; 10 bases are a match to TRBD2. This CDR3 is built from 13 residues. CDR1 and CDR2 from the germline V gene are ENHRY and SYGVKD. V was clipped by 7 bases and J by 4 bases; unmatched bases: 2. The CDR3 DNA is TGTGCCATCACTAGCGGGAGCTCAGATACGCAGTATTTT. This translates into CAITSGSSDTQYF.

This clonotype was counted once. This may stem from a read error, because a much larger clone lies one nucleotide away. J is TRBJ2-3 and V is TRBV27, with 11 bases lining up with TRBD2. The CDR3 loop spans 16 amino acids. The germline gives CDR1 MNHEY, CDR2 SMNVEV (reference sequence). Here the CDR3 DNA reads TGTGCCAGCAGTTTCCTAGCGGGAGGTTGGACAGATACGCAGTGTTTT. Protein sequence: CASSFLAGGWTDTQCF.

V is TRBV9 and J is TRBJ1-5, with 9 bases identical to TRBD1. Unmatched junction bases numbered 4, after V lost 9 bases and J lost 0 bases. Looked up from germline, CDR1 is SGDLS and CDR2 is YYNGEE. The CDR3 loop spans 14 amino acids. The DNA of the CDR3 is TGTGCCATAAGGGGACAGGGTAGCAATCAGCCCCAGCATTTT. Translated: CAIRGQGSNQPQHF.

V gene TRBV20-1 combines with J gene TRBJ1-6; D is possibly TRBD1 (5 bases). The germline V and J ends were trimmed by 2 bases and 7 bases, with 12 bases remaining between them. Per germline, CDR1 DFQATT and CDR2 SNEGSKA (reference sequence). The CDR3 has 14 amino acids. As DNA, the CDR3 is TGCAGTGCTAGAAGCCAGGGCATAAATTCACCCCTCCACTTT. It yields the protein CSARSQGINSPLHF.

On this clonotype itself: The conserved phenylalanine or tryptophan normally closing the CDR3 is absent here, so this likely arose from a read error. The chain has TRBV12-3 or TRBV12-4 and TRBJ2-7; D ambiguous. The CDR3 spans 14 residues. V lost 1 base and J 4 bases, leaving 11 bases between the germline ends. The CDR3 loop reads CASSLDLGQYEQYC. For the CDR3, the DNA is TGTGCCAGCAGTTTAGACCTAGGGCAATACGAGCAGTACTGC.

This clonotype rates as medium-sized. V is TRBV5-1 and J is TRBJ2-1; 7 nucleotides line up with TRBD2. Trimming removed 0 bases from V and 9 bases from J; junction bases left unmatched: 12. The CDR3 sequence is 16 residues long. Germline CDR1 reads SGHRS; CDR2 reads YFSETQ. CDR3 protein: CASSLGDGGGPAEQFF. The CDR3 region has the DNA TGCGCCAGCAGCTTGGGGGATGGGGGAGGGCCGGCTGAGCAGTTCTTC.